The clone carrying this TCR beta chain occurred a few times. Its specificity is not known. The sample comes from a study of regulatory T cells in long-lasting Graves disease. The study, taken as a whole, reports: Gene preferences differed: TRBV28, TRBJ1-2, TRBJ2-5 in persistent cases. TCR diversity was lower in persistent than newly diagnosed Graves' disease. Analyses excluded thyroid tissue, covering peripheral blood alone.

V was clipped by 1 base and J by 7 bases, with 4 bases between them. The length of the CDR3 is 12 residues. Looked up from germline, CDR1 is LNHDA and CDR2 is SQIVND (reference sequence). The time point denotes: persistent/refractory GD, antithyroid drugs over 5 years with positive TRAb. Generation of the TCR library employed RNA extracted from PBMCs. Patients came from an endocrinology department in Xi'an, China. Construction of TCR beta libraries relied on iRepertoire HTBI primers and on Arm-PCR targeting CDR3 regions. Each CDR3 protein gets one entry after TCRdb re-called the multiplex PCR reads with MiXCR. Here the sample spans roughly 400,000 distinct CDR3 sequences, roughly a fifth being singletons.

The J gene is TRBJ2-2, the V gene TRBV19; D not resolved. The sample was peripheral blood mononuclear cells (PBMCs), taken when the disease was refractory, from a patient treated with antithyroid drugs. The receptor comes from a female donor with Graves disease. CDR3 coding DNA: TGTGCCAGTAGTATAGTAAACGGGGAGCTGTTTTTT. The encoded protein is CASSIVNGELFF.